Presented here are 24 T cell receptor beta chains from one specimen sequenced in a study of cytomegalovirus exposure and HLA in healthy donors. The PCR was carried out with 60 Vbeta primers and 13 Jbeta primers. Sequenced by immunoSEQ multiplex PCR; TCRdb stores in-frame clones only, minus some. Among around 140,000 clones listed, around three quarters were seen once. The sample taken for sequencing was PBMCs. The receptors here all came from a woman aged 18-29 years in good health and CMV-seropositive.

The gene calls are TRBV7-2 and TRBJ1-5, with 12 bases matching TRBD1. This CDR3 region has 19 residues. J lost 4 bases, V lost 5 bases, and 15 bases had no gene match. Per the germline V gene, CDR1 is SGHTA and CDR2 is FQGNSA. The CDR3 reads CASSNPRGQGAVRNQPQHF. In DNA form, the CDR3 reads TGTGCCAGCAGCAATCCGAGGGGACAGGGGGCAGTAAGGAATCAGCCCCAGCATTTT.

The gene calls are TRBV30 and TRBJ1-3; 8 positions match TRBD1. The CDR3 runs 15 residues. J lost 0 bases, V lost 5 bases, and 6 bases had no gene match. From germline, CDR1 is GTSNPN and CDR2 SVGIG (reference sequence). The CDR3 here is CAWARTGSSGNTIYF. For the CDR3, the DNA is TGTGCCTGGGCCCGGACAGGGAGCTCTGGAAACACCATATATTTT. The full variable domain, completed using reference TRBV30 and TRBJ1-3, is SQTIHQWPATLVQPVGSPLSLECTVEGTSNPNLYWYRQAAGRGLQLLFYSVGIGQISSEVPQNLSASRPQDRQFILSSKKLLLSDSGFYLCAWARTGSSGNTIYFGEGSWLTVV.

CDR3 region: CASSSNTSPDRDGDTQYF. The CDR3 region has the DNA TGTGCCAGCAGCTCCAACACTTCCCCGGACAGGGATGGAGATACGCAGTATTTT. The chain links TRBV11-2 to TRBJ2-3; TRBD1 matches 8 bases. Per the germline V gene, CDR1 is SGHAT and CDR2 is FQNNGV. The CDR3 covers 18 residues. J was trimmed by 5 bases and V by 4 bases; bases with no gene match: 17.

This rearrangement joins TRBV9 to TRBJ1-3; D call uncertain. Trimming shortened V by 2 bases and J by 0 bases, and 15 bases separated the two germline ends. The CDR3 is 17 amino acids. CDR1 SGDLS and CDR2 YYNGEE come from the germline V gene. The CDR3 nucleotides read TGTGCCAGCAGCGTGGCCTTGCTGGGGAGCTCTGGAAACACCATATATTTT. It encodes CASSVALLGSSGNTIYF.

The rearrangement links TRBV18 to TRBJ1-1, with 8 bases fitting TRBD1. Per the germline V gene, CDR1 is KGHSH and CDR2 is LQKENI. V lost 3 bases, J lost 11 bases, and 5 bases stayed unmatched. The CDR3 has 12 residues. The CDR3 protein is CASSPGQGEAFF. The CDR3 DNA sequence: TGTGCCAGCTCACCCGGACAGGGAGAGGCTTTCTTT.

V gene TRBV10-2 combines with J gene TRBJ1-2; TRBD1 aligns across 7 bases. The germline V gene encodes CDR1 WSHSY and CDR2 SAAADI. With 1 base clipped from V and 5 bases from J, the junction kept 7 bases outside the gene matches. CDR3 length: 15 amino acids. The chain's CDR3 is CASSEYRDSQYGYTF. Here the CDR3 DNA reads TGCGCCAGCAGTGAGTATCGGGACAGTCAATATGGCTACACCTTC.

V is TRBV19 and J is TRBJ1-3, with D hard to call. Trimming stripped 7 bases from V and 3 bases from J, with 19 bases between. Germline CDR1 and CDR2: LNHDA and SQIVND (reference sequence). The CDR3 runs 16 residues. CDR3 amino acids: CASIPTARAFGNTIYF. Written as DNA, the CDR3 is TGTGCCAGTATCCCCACTGCGAGGGCGTTTGGAAACACCATATATTTT.

This chain links TRBV5-6 with TRBJ1-2, with 7 bases fitting TRBD1. This CDR3 comprises 16 residues. Losses at the gene ends were 3 bases for V and 1 base for J; bases not matched to a gene: 9. Germline CDR1 SGHDT, CDR2 YYEEEE. CDR3: CASSSREGGYNYGYTF. CDR3 nucleotide sequence: TGTGCCAGCAGCTCCCGGGAAGGGGGCTATAACTATGGCTACACCTTC.

The chain joins TRBV29-1 to TRBJ1-2; no clear D gene. The V gene lost 6 bases and the J gene lost 0 bases, with 11 bases spanning the gap. The CDR3 covers 13 residues. Germline V gene lookup returns CDR1 SQVTM and CDR2 ANQGSEA. The CDR3 bases are TGCAGCGTGCAACAGAGAGCTAACTATGGCTACACCTTC. Translation: CSVQQRANYGYTF.

The CDR3 bases are TGTGCCAGCAGTTTATCGGCGCCCTGGGCTGGCTACACCTTC. This codes for CASSLSAPWAGYTF. J is TRBJ1-2 and V is TRBV27; D is unclear. Germline V gene lookup returns CDR1 MNHEY and CDR2 SMNVEV (reference sequence). Trimming removed 0 bases at V and 7 bases at J, with 12 bases between. The CDR3 length is 14 residues.

J is TRBJ2-4 and V is TRBV28; possibly TRBD2 for D (6 bases). Trimming took 6 bases from V and 0 from J, leaving 9 bases between them. Germline loops: CDR1 MDHEN, CDR2 SYDVKM. The CDR3 has 14 amino acids. CDR3 nucleotides: TGTGCCAGCAGGGGGACTTTAGCCAAAAACATTCAGTACTTC. Encoded protein: CASRGTLAKNIQYF.

This chain links TRBV4-3 with TRBJ1-2; possibly TRBD1 for D (6 bases). Trimming stripped 0 bases from V and 8 bases from J, with 13 bases between. This CDR3 spans 14 amino acids. Germline V gene data show CDR1 as LGHNA and CDR2 as YSLEER. The CDR3 sequence: CASSQEVQGNGYTF. DNA of the CDR3: TGCGCCAGCAGCCAAGAGGTTCAGGGGAACGGCTACACCTTC.

This rearrangement joins TRBV19 to TRBJ1-2; D gene unclear. Trimming took 7 bases from V and 3 from J, leaving 18 bases between them. The CDR3 extends over 15 amino acids. Germline V lookup: CDR1 LNHDA, CDR2 SQIVND (reference sequence). The CDR3 DNA follows: TGTGCCAGTACCCCGACGATCGGGAGTTACTATGGCTACACCTTC. This sequence encodes CASTPTIGSYYGYTF.

This clone was recorded many times. This sequence joins TRBV9 and TRBJ1-2; no clear D gene. Deletions cut 0 bases from V and 4 bases from J, with 4 bases between. This CDR3 spans 12 amino acids. Germline V lookup: CDR1 SGDLS, CDR2 YYNGEE. CDR3 sequence (DNA): TGTGCCAGCAGCGTAGCCGGCTATGGCTACACCTTC. Its translation: CASSVAGYGYTF.

V gene TRBV15 combines with J gene TRBJ1-4, with a possible D match to TRBD1 (6 bases). From germline, CDR1 is LNHNV and CDR2 YYDKDF (reference sequence). Trimming pared 1 base from V and 12 bases from J, leaving 9 bases between. The CDR3 loop spans 12 amino acids. The CDR3 protein is CATSRGRGQLFF. In nucleotides, the CDR3 is TGTGCCACCAGCAGAGGGCGGGGGCAACTGTTTTTT.

This chain connects TRBV10-3 to TRBJ2-7, with TRBD1 matching over 11 bases. Per the germline V gene, CDR1 is ENHRY and CDR2 is SYGVKD. CDR3 length equals 16 residues. V dropped 1 base and J dropped 12; count of bases not matched to a gene: 14. In DNA, the CDR3 is TGTGCCATCAGTGAGTTAAAAGCCGGGACAGGGGGGACTCTGTACTTC. This sequence encodes CAISELKAGTGGTLYF.

The chain joins TRBV25-1 to TRBJ2-1; 8 nucleotides line up with TRBD1. Germline assignment: CDR1 MGHDK and CDR2 SYGVNS. There are 14 residues in the CDR3. V shed 4 bases, J shed 11 bases, and the junction held 10 bases outside the gene matches. The CDR3 reads CASSARQGQDKQFF. The DNA for the CDR3 is TGTGCCAGCAGTGCTAGACAGGGACAGGATAAGCAGTTCTTC.

This chain joins TRBV28 and TRBJ1-4, with a tentative D call TRBD1 (5 bases). The CDR3 runs 18 residues. V lost 6 bases to trimming and J lost 7 bases, with 27 bases between them. Per the germline V gene, CDR1 is MDHEN and CDR2 is SYDVKM. The CDR3 spells CASRHYAPLWGGFEKLFF. The CDR3 nucleotides are TGTGCCAGCAGACATTATGCTCCACTGTGGGGGGGATTTGAAAAACTGTTTTTT. The full variable domain, rest sourced from reference TRBV28 and TRBJ1-4, is DVKVTQSSRYLVKRTGEKVFLECVQDMDHENMFWYRQDPGLGLRLIYFSYDVKMKEKGDIPEGYSVSREKKERFSLILESASTNQTSMYLCASRHYAPLWGGFEKLFFGSGTQLSVL.

V and J are TRBV21-1 and TRBJ2-5; TRBD2 is taken as the D call from the table, unchecked against the DNA. TRBV21-1 is listed as a pseudogene. The CDR3 runs 10 residues. This CDR3 reads CASRGETQYF. DNA for the CDR3: TGTGCCAGCCGGGGGGAGACCCAGTACTTC.

The chain is built from TRBV30 and TRBJ2-7; D unclear. This CDR3 is built from 12 residues. The V gene lost 5 bases and the J gene lost 4 bases, with 12 bases spanning the gap. Germline CDR1 reads GTSNPN; CDR2 reads SVGIG (reference sequence). CDR3 DNA: TGTGCCTGGGACCGACACCAATACGAGCAGTACTTC. It is translated as CAWDRHQYEQYF.

The chain employs TRBV6-1 and TRBJ1-1; 8 nucleotides match TRBD1. The CDR3 has 15 residues. The V segment lost 1 base and the J segment 3 bases; nucleotides outside the gene matches: 4. Germline V gene sequence: CDR1 MNHNS, CDR2 SASEGT. The CDR3 DNA sequence: TGTGCCAGCAGTGAAGACAGGGGGTTGTACACTGAAGCTTTCTTT. Amino acids: CASSEDRGLYTEAFF.

This rearrangement joins TRBV7-8 to TRBJ2-1; D ambiguous. Germline CDR1 reads SGHVS; CDR2 reads FQNEAQ. The CDR3 extends over 11 amino acids. The germline V and J ends were trimmed by 5 bases and 10 bases, with 9 bases remaining between them. CDR3 DNA: TGTGCCAGCAGCCTCCGTGGCGAGCAGTTCTTC. Its protein is CASSLRGEQFF.

V is TRBV5-6 and J is TRBJ1-1; no definite D call. Between the trimmed V and J ends, which lost 1 base and 0 bases, there was a span of 19 bases. The CDR3 covers 18 residues. CDR1 is SGHDT, CDR2 YYEEEE, per germline. This CDR3 is CASSLRGGVVSMNTEAFF. The CDR3 region has the DNA TGTGCCAGCAGCTTGCGGGGAGGAGTGGTGTCCATGAACACTGAAGCTTTCTTT.

This clone was found a few times. The V and J genes are TRBV6-5 and TRBJ2-1; D gene uncertain. Per germline, CDR1 MNHEY and CDR2 SVGAGI. The CDR3 sequence is 12 residues long. The ends were cut back, 5 bases at V and 11 bases at J, with 13 bases in the middle. CDR3 in amino acids: CASSTVTRKQFF. CDR3 sequence (DNA): TGTGCCAGCAGTACAGTAACCCGCAAGCAGTTCTTC.